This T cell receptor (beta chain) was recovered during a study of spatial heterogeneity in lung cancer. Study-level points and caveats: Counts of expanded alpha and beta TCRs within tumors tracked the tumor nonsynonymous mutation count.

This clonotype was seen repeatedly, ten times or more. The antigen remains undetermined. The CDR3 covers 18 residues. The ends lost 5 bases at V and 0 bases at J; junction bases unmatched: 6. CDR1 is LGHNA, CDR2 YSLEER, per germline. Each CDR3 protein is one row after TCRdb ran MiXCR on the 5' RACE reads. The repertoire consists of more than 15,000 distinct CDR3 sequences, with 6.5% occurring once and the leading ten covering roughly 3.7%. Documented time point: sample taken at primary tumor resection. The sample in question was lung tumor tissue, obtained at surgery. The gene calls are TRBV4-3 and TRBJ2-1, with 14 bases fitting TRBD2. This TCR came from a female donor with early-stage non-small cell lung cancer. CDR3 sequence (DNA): TGCGCCAGCAGCTCCGGACTAGCGGGAGGACTCTCCTACAATGAGCAGTTCTTC. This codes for CASSSGLAGGLSYNEQFF.